This TCR beta chain appears in the sequencing data of a study of a mutant IDH1 vaccine in newly diagnosed glioma. The overall study: Mean patient age was about 44 years; 62.5% were male and around 40% female. The timing of visit V12 was week 35, and that of visit V13 was week 47.

The V end was cut by 2 bases, the J end by 4 bases, with 11 bases between. This CDR3 has 14 amino acids. Germline CDR1 SGDLS, CDR2 YYNGEE. The time point was: week 47, end of study. Doses consisted of 300 ug of mutant IDH1 20-mer peptide each, paired with topical imiquimod. As concerns this clone: What it binds is unknown.

Produced via immunoSEQ multiplex PCR; TCRdb's table is partial and in-frame only. The table records around 94,000 clones, 89% of them present only once. The sample in question was PBMCs, obtained from a glioma patient whose treatment included an IDH1 peptide vaccine. The receptor's source is a woman in her forties or fifties with glioma. The chain uses TRBV9 and TRBJ2-3; D tentatively reads TRBD1 or TRBD2 (5 bases each). CDR3 residues: CASSVGDRADTQYF. CDR3 sequence (DNA): TGTGCCAGCAGCGTTGGGGACCGGGCAGATACGCAGTATTTT.